The text below deals with one T cell receptor (beta chain). Its antigen is still unknown. Germline-derived CDR1 and CDR2 are LGHDT and YNNKEL (reference sequence). This CDR3 spans 16 amino acids. V was pared by 1 base and J by 0 bases, with 5 bases of the junction left unmatched. The entry originates in a study of quantifying T cell responses using KT2 cells. Overall study: Reverse transcription used primers in the TCR alpha and beta constant regions. A predetermined fluorescence threshold ended the second PCR, run as a qPCR.

Study observations and caveats: KT2 sequence counts showed saturation when very many KT2 cells were spiked in.

An oligo carrying a UMI was ligated to the cDNA 3' end. First-round PCR used approximately 4 cycles and beta primers RC1.1 and RC1.2 covering TRBC1 and TRBC2. TCR alpha and beta chains were handled separately starting at the second PCR. TCRdb re-called the UMI-ligation and nested PCR reads through MiXCR, storing one row per CDR3 protein. Here the sample spans some 50,000 distinct CDR3 sequences, 11% being singletons. Unfractionated PBMC were spiked with known numbers of KT2 clone cells. The sequenced sample was PBMCs spiked with cells of the T cell clone KT2. This chain uses TRBV3-1 with TRBJ2-7, with TRBD1 matching over 8 bases. This TCR derives from a human donor. In DNA, the CDR3 is TGTGCCAGCAGCCAAGGACAGGGGACACTCTCCTACGAGCAGTACTTC. This translates into CASSQGQGTLSYEQYF.